This T cell receptor (beta chain) was identified in a study of blood T cell repertoires in COVID-19. Study in general: Sources were T cells, B-cell-depleted T cells, or PBMCs; the material itself was cDNA or gDNA.

Germline values: CDR1 LNHDA, CDR2 SQIVND (reference sequence). J was trimmed by 7 bases and V by 5 bases; bases with no gene match: 12. CDR3 size: 18 residues. This clone was counted a few times. Authors' methods: How many nucleated cells were present was estimated from reference gene primer amplification. Method: immunoSEQ multiplex PCR; TCRdb's copy keeps in-frame clones and lacks some. D and trimming come from the DNA, and the V and J calls and clone size come from that table. This table holds 95,000 or so clones, around 86% found once. The sample taken for sequencing was peripheral blood. This receptor was obtained from a woman aged 70 to 79 with acute or convalescent COVID-19. This chain joins TRBV19 and TRBJ2-1; the match to TRBD2 covers 15 bases. The CDR3 sequence is CASSARTSGGANVNEQFF. In nucleotides, the CDR3 is TGTGCCAGTAGTGCGAGGACTAGCGGGGGGGCTAATGTGAATGAGCAGTTCTTC.